This paragraph covers one TCR beta chain sequence. What antigen it recognizes has not been identified. This sample was included in a study of T cells expressing NK-cell markers (dated by TCRdb to the early 2020s). Context from the whole study: TCR beta-chain repertoires were profiled in sorted CD3+CD56+NKG2C+, CD3+CD56+NKG2C- and CD3+CD56-NKG2C+ T-cell subsets from several donors. Among the eight sequenced donors, seven were HCMV-seropositive and one was HCMV-seronegative. The study sequenced eight donors, all healthy volunteers chosen at random: three men and five women. Sequencing of the libraries produced 2 x 150 bp reads on Illumina HiSeq 2000/2500, MiSeq or NextSeq. The research as a whole found: In several donors, the dominant CD3+CD56+NKG2C+ clonotypes were found to rank among the top 10 CD8+ clonotypes and to make up about 1.0-7.5% of CD8+ T cells. Those dominant clonotypes were again the most abundant among CD3+CD56-NKG2C+ cells in a few donors, at roughly 25-60.1%. Whether the expanded NKG2C-expressing T cell clones were specific for HCMV antigens was left unclear.

Looking up the germline V gene yields CDR1 SGHRS and CDR2 YFSETQ. The CDR3 goes from the cysteine to the phenylalanine over 18 residues. The protein alone is recorded here. The instrument was an Illumina HiSeq 2000. TCR beta cDNA libraries were made by 5'RACE template switching that added a universal primer site and unique molecular identifiers. Synthesis of cDNA was primed from the TCR beta constant segment and was followed by two consecutive PCR amplification steps. The paper's processing steps were these. MIGEC handled demultiplexing of the reads and grouping by UMI, while MiTCR was used to assemble and quantify clonotypes. To exclude erroneous sequences, any TCR cDNA sequence not supported by at least two reads was discarded. The tcR package was used for downstream repertoire analysis, and clonotypes were matched between fractions using CDR3 nucleotide sequence together with V segment. VDJmatch was used to annotate antigen specificity against VDJdb, with one amino acid substitution allowed in CDR3. Through TCRdb reprocessing, the reads give one entry per CDR3 protein sequence; DNA is omitted. These V and J calls rely on TCRdb rather than the paper's analysis. The table kept for this sample lists about 400,000 distinct CDR3 sequences. About 11% of the sample is taken by the ten largest.

HCMV serostatus was determined by detecting HCMV-specific IgG in serum with a commercial ELISA kit. Ficoll density gradient centrifugation was used to isolate peripheral blood mononuclear cells from blood. The sequence was collected from a woman aged 50 to 65 in good health. Donor details come from another sample of the same person, matched by shared clones. This chain joins TRBV5-1 to TRBJ2-1; lacking DNA, the TRBD1 call made by TCRdb goes unchecked. The sample was blood T cells: a sorted CD56 or NKG2C T cell subset, CD4+ or CD8+ T cells, or bulk PBMC T cells (not recorded which). The CDR3 region: CASSLVPPGTGSYNEQFF. Outside the CDR3, residues come from the reference TRBV5-1 and TRBJ2-1 proteins, so the full variable domain is: KAGVTQTPRYLIKTRGQQVTLSCSPISGHRSVSWYQQTPGQGLQFLFEYFSETQRNKGNFPGRFSGRQFSNSRSEMNVSTLELGDSALYLCASSLVPPGTGSYNEQFFGPGTRLTVL.